These 14 T cell receptor beta chains share one sample of origin, sequenced in a study of shared clonotypes between healthy human individuals. Clones were sequenced by immunoSEQ multiplex PCR, and TCRdb holds only the in-frame ones, with some missing. The profile shows under 600,000 clones, roughly 79% of them singletons. Sequencing input: PBMCs. The receptors stem from a woman aged 40 to 50 in good health. Some clones in this sample may be carry-over from other donors' samples.

This clone counts as medium-sized. This sequence joins TRBV5-5 and TRBJ2-1, with 7 bases identical to TRBD1. Germline V gene data show CDR1 as SGHKS and CDR2 as YYEKEE (reference sequence). Unmatched junction bases numbered 9, after V lost 4 bases and J lost 2 bases. The CDR3 spans 16 residues. Written as DNA, the CDR3 is TGTGCCAGCAGCCCACCCTACAGGGGTACCTACAATGAGCAGTTCTTC. Its translation is CASSPPYRGTYNEQFF.

V and J are TRBV7-2 and TRBJ1-5; the D is unclear. Trimming stripped 5 bases from V and 10 bases from J, with 15 bases between. This CDR3 is built from 13 residues. Germline V gene data show CDR1 as SGHTA and CDR2 as FQGNSA. CDR3 bases: TGTGCCAGCAGCGAGAATCTCGCGGGCCCCCAGCATTTT. Translating gives CASSENLAGPQHF.

This chain links TRBV6-1 with TRBJ2-7; 9 nucleotides align to TRBD2. The length of the CDR3 is 16 residues. J gave up 5 bases and V 0 bases, and 8 bases lay outside the gene matches. Looked up from germline, CDR1 is MNHNS and CDR2 is SASEGT. CDR3 sequence (DNA): TGTGCCAGCAGTGAAGCGCCTAGCGGGGCCCGTGACGAGCAGTACTTC. Translating gives CASSEAPSGARDEQYF.

The J gene is TRBJ1-5, the V gene TRBV5-1; 10 nucleotides align to TRBD1. CDR1 and CDR2 from the germline V gene are SGHRS and YFSETQ. The V gene end was trimmed by 4 bases and the J gene end by 2 bases; junction bases not matched to a gene: 3. The CDR3 covers 15 residues. The DNA of the CDR3 is TGCGCCAGCAGCCCGGGGACAGGGGGCAATCAGCCCCAGCATTTT. Its translation is CASSPGTGGNQPQHF.

This chain uses TRBV11-2 with TRBJ2-7, with D uncertain. The CDR3 runs 13 residues. Trimming removed 1 base from V and 7 bases from J, with 11 bases in between. Germline-derived CDR1 and CDR2 are SGHAT and FQNNGV. The CDR3 DNA reads as TGTGCCAGCAGCTTAGCGGAGTTTTGGGAGCAGTACTTC. Its protein is CASSLAEFWEQYF.

This chain connects TRBV7-8 to TRBJ1-5; tentatively, D is TRBD1 (5 bases). This CDR3 is built from 15 residues. Trimming removed 1 base at V and 6 bases at J, with 13 bases between. Germline V gene data show CDR1 as SGHVS and CDR2 as FQNEAQ. CDR3 protein: CASSLEVRVGQPQHF. For the CDR3, the DNA is TGTGCCAGCAGCTTAGAGGTCAGGGTCGGTCAGCCCCAGCATTTT.

V and J are TRBV10-3 and TRBJ1-1; D possibly corresponds to TRBD1 (6 bases). Trimming took off 2 bases at V and 3 bases at J, with 10 bases between the two ends. CDR1 and CDR2 (germline): ENHRY, SYGVKD. The CDR3 consists of 14 residues. The CDR3 spells CAISERGRDTEAFF. CDR3 nucleotides: TGTGCCATCAGTGAGAGGGGGAGGGACACTGAAGCTTTCTTT.

The rearrangement uses TRBV28 and TRBJ2-7, with D uncertain. Looked up from germline, CDR1 is MDHEN and CDR2 is SYDVKM. Deletions cut 1 base from V and 3 bases from J, with 10 bases between. The CDR3 is made up of 14 amino acids. The CDR3 region is CASSLSGRDYEQYF. In nucleotides, the CDR3 is TGTGCCAGCAGTTTATCTGGGCGAGACTACGAGCAGTACTTC.

V and J are TRBV6-1 and TRBJ1-5, with D possibly being TRBD1 (5 bases). The CDR3 totals 14 residues. Germline CDR1 and CDR2: MNHNS and SASEGT. The ends were cut back, 9 bases at V and 0 bases at J, with 12 bases in the middle. DNA of the CDR3: TGTGCCAGTAGAGGGACCATTAGCAATCAGCCCCAGCATTTT. Protein: CASRGTISNQPQHF.

The CDR3 protein is CASSVSRGRGDSYGGYTF. CDR3 in DNA: TGTGCCAGCAGTGTCTCCAGGGGGCGCGGAGACTCCTACGGCGGCTACACCTTC. This chain links TRBV28 with TRBJ1-2; 8 bases fit TRBD1. The CDR3 extends over 18 amino acids. The germline gives CDR1 MDHEN, CDR2 SYDVKM. J gave up 8 bases and V 5 bases, and 22 bases lay outside the gene matches.

The gene calls are TRBV21-1 and TRBJ1-5; TRBD1, the D gene given by the table, was not confirmed from the DNA. TRBV21-1 is reported as a pseudogene. This CDR3 has 15 residues. The CDR3 DNA is TGTGCCAGAGTGACAGGAGGCCTAATATCTCAGCCCCAGCATTTT. Protein sequence: CARVTGGLISQPQHF.

The chain is built from TRBV2 and TRBJ2-2, with D tentatively TRBD1 (6 bases). Germline CDR1 reads SNHLY; CDR2 reads FYNNEI. Trimming cost V 7 bases and J 4 bases, with 19 bases left between them. This CDR3 has 16 residues. The CDR3 DNA sequence: TGTGCCAGCACTCCCCCAGAGGCAGGGGTCACCGGGGAGCTGTTTTTT. Translated, it gives CASTPPEAGVTGELFF.

This clone has ten or more counts. Other DNA variants within this sample encode the same CDR3. The chain couples TRBV29-1 to TRBJ1-5, with a weak D call TRBD1 (6 bases). V lost 4 bases to trimming and J lost 3 bases, with 10 bases between them. Germline lookup yields CDR1 SQVTM and CDR2 ANQGSEA. This CDR3 comprises 13 residues. The CDR3 bases are TGCAGCGTTGGCCGGGACACCAATCAGCCCCAGCATTTT. Encoded protein: CSVGRDTNQPQHF.

J is TRBJ2-3 and V is TRBV10-2; D gene uncertain. Per the germline V gene, CDR1 is WSHSY and CDR2 is SAAADI. V lost 3 bases, J lost 3 bases, and 10 bases lay in between. This CDR3 region has 14 residues. The CDR3, as DNA: TGCGCCAGCAGTGATGTCTCCCGAACAGATACGCAGTATTTT. Its protein is CASSDVSRTDTQYF.